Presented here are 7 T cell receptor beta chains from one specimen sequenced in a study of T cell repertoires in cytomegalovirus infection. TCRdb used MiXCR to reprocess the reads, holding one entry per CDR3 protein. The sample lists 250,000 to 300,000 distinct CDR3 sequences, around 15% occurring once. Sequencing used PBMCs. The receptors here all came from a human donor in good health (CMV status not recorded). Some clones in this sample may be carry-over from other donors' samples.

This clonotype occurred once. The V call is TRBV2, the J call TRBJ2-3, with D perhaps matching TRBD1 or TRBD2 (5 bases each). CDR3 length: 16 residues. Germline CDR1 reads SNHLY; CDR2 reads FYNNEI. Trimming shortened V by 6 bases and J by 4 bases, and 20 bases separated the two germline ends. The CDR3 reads CASRAGTEKESDTQYF. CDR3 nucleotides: TGTGCCAGCAGGGCCGGGACGGAAAAAGAATCAGATACGCAGTATTTT.

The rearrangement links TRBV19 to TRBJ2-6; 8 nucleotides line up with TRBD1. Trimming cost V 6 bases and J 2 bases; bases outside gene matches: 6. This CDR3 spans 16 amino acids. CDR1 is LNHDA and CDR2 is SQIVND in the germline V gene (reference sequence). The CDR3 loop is CASSNPGGTGANVLTF. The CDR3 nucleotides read TGTGCCAGTAGCAATCCAGGGGGCACTGGGGCCAACGTCCTGACTTTC. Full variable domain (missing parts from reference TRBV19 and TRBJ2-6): DGGITQSPKYLFRKEGQNVTLSCEQNLNHDAMYWYRQDPGQGLRLIYYSQIVNDFQKGDIAEGYSVSREKKESFPLTVTSAQKNPTAFYLCASSNPGGTGANVLTFGAGSRLTVL.

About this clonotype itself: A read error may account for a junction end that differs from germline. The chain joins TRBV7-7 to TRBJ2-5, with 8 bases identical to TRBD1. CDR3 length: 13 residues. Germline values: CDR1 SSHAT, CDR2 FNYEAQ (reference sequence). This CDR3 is CASSFGQGETQYF. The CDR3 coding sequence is TGTGCTAGCAGCTTTGGACAGGGAGAGACCCAGTACTTC. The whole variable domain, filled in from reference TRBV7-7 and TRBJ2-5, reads GAGVSQSPRYKVTKRGQDVTLRCDPISSHATLYWYQQALGQGPEFLTYFNYEAQPDKSGLPSDRFSAERPEGSISTLTIQRTEQRDSAMYRCASSFGQGETQYFGPGTRLLVL.

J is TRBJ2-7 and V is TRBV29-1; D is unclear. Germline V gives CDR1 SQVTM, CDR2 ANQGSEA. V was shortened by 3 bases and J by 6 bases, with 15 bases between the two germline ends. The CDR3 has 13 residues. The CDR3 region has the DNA TGCAGCGTTGAGACCGATGGCGGCATCGAGCAGTACTTC. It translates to CSVETDGGIEQYF.

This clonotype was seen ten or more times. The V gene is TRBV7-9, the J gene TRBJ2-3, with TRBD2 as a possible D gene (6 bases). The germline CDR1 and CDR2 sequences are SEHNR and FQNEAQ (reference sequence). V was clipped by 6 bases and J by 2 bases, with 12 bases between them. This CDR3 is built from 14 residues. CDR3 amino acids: CASSSRGNTDTQYF. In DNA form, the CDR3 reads TGTGCCAGCAGTAGCCGCGGGAACACAGATACGCAGTATTTT. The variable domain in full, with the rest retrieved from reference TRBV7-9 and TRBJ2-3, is DTGVSQNPRHKITKRGQNVTFRCDPISEHNRLYWYRQTLGQGPEFLTYFQNEAQLEKSRLLSDRFSAERPKGSFSTLEIQRTEQGDSAMYLCASSSRGNTDTQYFGPGTRLTVL.

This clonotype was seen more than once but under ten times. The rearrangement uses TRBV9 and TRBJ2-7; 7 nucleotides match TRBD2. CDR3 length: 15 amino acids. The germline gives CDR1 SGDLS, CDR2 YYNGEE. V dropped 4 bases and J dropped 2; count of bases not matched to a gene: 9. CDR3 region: CASSPEGGAPYEQYF. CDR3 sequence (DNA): TGTGCCAGCAGCCCCGAGGGAGGGGCTCCCTACGAGCAGTACTTC.

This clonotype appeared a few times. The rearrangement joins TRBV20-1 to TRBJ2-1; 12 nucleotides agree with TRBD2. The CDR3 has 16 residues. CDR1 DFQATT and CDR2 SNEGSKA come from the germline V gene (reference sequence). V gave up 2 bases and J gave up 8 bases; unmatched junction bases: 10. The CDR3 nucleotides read TGCAGTGCTAGACCCTCTAGCGGGAGGGCCGCCGATGAGCAGTTCTTC. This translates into CSARPSSGRAADEQFF.